This TCR beta chain was documented in a study of Graves' ophthalmopathy and Graves' hyperthyroidism. This CDR3 region has 14 residues. Trimming took 5 bases from V and 0 from J, leaving 12 bases between them. CDR1 is DFQATT, CDR2 SNEGSKA, per germline (reference sequence). Amplification of the TCR beta CDR3 regions used RNA transcripts (as template). HTBI-primed RT-PCR formed the first round, and a multiplex PCR formed the second. TCRdb re-derived calls from the multiplex PCR reads in MiXCR, one entry per CDR3 protein. The sample holds almost 400,000 distinct CDR3 sequences, around 16% seen once. The chain couples TRBV20-1 to TRBJ2-3; D might be TRBD2 (6 bases). The sequence was obtained from a woman aged 18 to 35 with Graves' ophthalmopathy. Specimen: peripheral blood. The CDR3 loop reads CSAAGTYSTDTQYF. The CDR3 nucleotides are TGCAGTGCTGCCGGGACTTATAGCACAGATACGCAGTATTTT.